This T cell receptor (beta chain) was recovered during a study of T-cell memory formation after mild COVID-19. It was 5'RACE with constant-segment primers that produced the TCR alpha and TCR beta cDNA libraries, which carried sample barcodes and UMIs. TCRdb reprocessed the 5' RACE reads via MiXCR and lists one record per CDR3 protein. The table lists about 440,000 distinct CDR3 sequences, approximately 20% of them singletons. Study-wide findings and caveats: The authors did not confirm SARS-CoV-2 specificity of second-wave clones peaking day 37.

The count of this clonotype is one. Its antigen is still unknown. Trimming took 5 bases from V and 3 from J, leaving 14 bases between them. CDR1 is KGHSH and CDR2 is LQKENI in the germline V gene. The CDR3 contains 14 residues. This chain connects TRBV18 to TRBJ2-7; D possibly corresponds to TRBD1 (5 bases). The TCR comes from an adult woman who had mild COVID-19 (a few samples of this study predate the infection). Cell type and time point are not known. Sequencing input: PBMCs or a T cell subset sorted from them (not recorded which). The CDR3 DNA sequence: TGTGCCAGCTCAAGGCAGGGTAGAGACTACGAGCAGTACTTC. Protein: CASSRQGRDYEQYF.